The entry below describes one T cell receptor (beta chain). Its antigen is currently unknown. The data stem from a study of regulatory T cells in long-lasting Graves disease. Findings and limits, study-wide: Accuracy may have been reduced by the small sample size.

Combining iRepertoire HTBI primers with Arm-PCR of CDR3 regions, the authors built TCR beta libraries. TCRdb called the multiplex PCR reads again in MiXCR, with one record for every CDR3 protein. The sample has 350,000 to 450,000 distinct CDR3 sequences, 20% to 25% seen once; the top ten hold over 11%. Time point meaning: persistent/refractory GD, antithyroid drugs over 5 years with positive TRAb. RNA from PBMCs was the source of the TCR library. This sequence was found in a female donor with Graves disease. The sequenced sample was peripheral blood mononuclear cells (PBMCs), obtained when the disease was refractory, from a patient treated with antithyroid drugs.

For the CDR3, the DNA is TGTGCCAGCAGACCCCTACAGGGTGGGCCAGCCATTCAGTACTTC. Its translation: CASRPLQGGPAIQYF. This rearrangement joins TRBV28 to TRBJ2-4, with D possibly matching TRBD1 (6 bases). CDR3 length equals 15 residues. CDR1 is MDHEN, CDR2 SYDVKM, per germline. Between the trimmed V and J ends, which lost 6 bases and 9 bases, there was a span of 21 bases. The full variable domain, rest sourced from reference TRBV28 and TRBJ2-4, is DVKVTQSSRYLVKRTGEKVFLECVQDMDHENMFWYRQDPGLGLRLIYFSYDVKMKEKGDIPEGYSVSREKKERFSLILESASTNQTSMYLCASRPLQGGPAIQYFGAGTRLSVL.